The clone carrying this T cell receptor (beta chain) occurred once. These data originate in a study of blood T cell repertoires in COVID-19. The wider study: The United States, Italy and Spain were the sources of the acute and convalescent COVID-19 samples.

The V gene end was trimmed by 5 bases and the J gene end by 6 bases; junction bases not matched to a gene: 5. CDR1 SNHLY and CDR2 FYNNEI come from the germline V gene. The CDR3 covers 14 residues. The assay was immunoSEQ multiplex PCR, and TCRdb's table has in-frame clones only and misses some. The table lists more than 85,000 clones, 75% to 80% of them singletons. Sequencing was done on a sample of peripheral blood. This clonotype was sampled from a woman of 80 years or more with active or convalescent COVID-19. The chain carries TRBV2 and TRBJ1-5; 9 bases fit TRBD1. The DNA of the CDR3 is TGTGCCAGCAGTCGACAGGGGGTCGGTCAGCCCCAGCATTTT. It is translated as CASSRQGVGQPQHF.